This T cell receptor beta chain was identified during a study of regulatory T cells in long-lasting Graves disease. iRepertoire HTBI primers and Arm-PCR of CDR3 regions built TCR beta libraries. Each CDR3 protein is one row after TCRdb ran MiXCR on the multiplex PCR reads. The data show 410,000 or so distinct CDR3 sequences, with about 15% seen just once and around 17% held by the top ten. Overall study results and limits: Persistent patients shared more public clonotypes (2,741) than newly diagnosed patients (approximately 1,000).

This clonotype has just a few counts. The antigen is unknown. Time point in this sample: newly diagnosed GD, antithyroid drugs for less than 3 months. The TCR library was made from RNA that had been extracted from PBMCs in TRIzol. The same data also contributed to another study, on T cells in Graves' hyperthyroidism and ophthalmopathy. As that study records: Most thyroid-expanded clonotypes above 0.001 were also found in blood. Ophthalmopathy prediction by the model preceded onset by a median approximately 6.1 months.

The source material was peripheral blood mononuclear cells (PBMCs), sampled at new diagnosis, from a patient treated with antithyroid drugs. The sequence was obtained from a woman between 25 and 40 years old with Graves disease.

CDR3 sequence: CATSRPGVAKNIQYF. CDR3 in DNA: TGTGCCACCAGCAGACCGGGGGTAGCCAAAAACATTCAGTACTTC. The rearrangement joins TRBV15 to TRBJ2-4; D perhaps matches TRBD2 (6 bases). In germline, CDR1 is LNHNV, CDR2 YYDKDF (reference sequence). The CDR3 is 15 residues long. Trimming cost V 2 bases and J 0 bases, with 8 bases left between them.